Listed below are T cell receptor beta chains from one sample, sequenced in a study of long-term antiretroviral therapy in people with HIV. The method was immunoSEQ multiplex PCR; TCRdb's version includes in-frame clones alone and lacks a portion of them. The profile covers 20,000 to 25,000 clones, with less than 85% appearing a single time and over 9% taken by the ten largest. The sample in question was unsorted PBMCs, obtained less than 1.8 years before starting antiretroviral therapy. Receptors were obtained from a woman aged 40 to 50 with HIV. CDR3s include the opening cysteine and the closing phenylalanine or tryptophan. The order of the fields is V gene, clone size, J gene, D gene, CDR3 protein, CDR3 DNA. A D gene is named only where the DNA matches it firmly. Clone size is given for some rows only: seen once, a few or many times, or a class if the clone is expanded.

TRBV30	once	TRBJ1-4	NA	CAFMTGTWGKLFF	TGTGCCTTTATGACAGGAACCTGGGGAAAACTGTTTTTT
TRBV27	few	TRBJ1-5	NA	CASSLSVGATQPQHF	TGTGCCAGCAGTTTATCGGTGGGGGCCACGCAGCCCCAGCATTTT
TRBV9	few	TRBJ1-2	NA	CASSLYSVRDGYTF	TGTGCCAGCAGCTTATACTCTGTACGGGATGGCTACACCTTC
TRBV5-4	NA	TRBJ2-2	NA	CASSWGTERANTGELFF	TGTGCCAGCAGCTGGGGGACCGAGAGAGCGAACACCGGGGAGCTGTTTTTT
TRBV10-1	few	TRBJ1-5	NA	CAILSPGSNQPQHF	TGCGCCATCCTCTCCCCGGGTAGCAATCAGCCCCAGCATTTT
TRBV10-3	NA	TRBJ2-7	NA	CAISESNEQYF	TGTGCCATCAGTGAGTCTAACGAGCAGTACTTC
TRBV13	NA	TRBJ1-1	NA	CASSLVYGGPMNTEAFF	TGTGCCAGCAGCTTAGTCTACGGAGGCCCCATGAACACTGAAGCTTTCTTT
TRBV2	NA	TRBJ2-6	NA	CASKWSPGANVLTF	TGTGCCAGCAAATGGAGTCCTGGGGCCAACGTCCTGACTTTC
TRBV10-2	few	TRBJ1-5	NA	CASSVSQASQPQHF	TGCGCCAGCAGTGTGAGCCAGGCCTCTCAGCCCCAGCATTTT
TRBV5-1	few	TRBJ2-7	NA	CASSPPRLNEQYF	TGCGCCAGCAGCCCTCCTCGATTGAACGAGCAGTACTTC
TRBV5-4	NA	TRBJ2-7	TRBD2	CASSPGGREVSEQYF	TGTGCCAGCAGCCCGGGAGGGAGGGAGGTGAGCGAGCAGTACTTC
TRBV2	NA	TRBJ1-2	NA	CASKGPYDYGYTF	TGTGCCAGCAAGGGACCTTACGACTATGGCTACACCTTC
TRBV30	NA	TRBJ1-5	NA	CAWSVGAGNQPQHF	TGTGCCTGGAGTGTTGGGGCAGGCAATCAGCCCCAGCATTTT
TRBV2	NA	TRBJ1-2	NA	CASNGNYGYTF	TGTGCCAGCAACGGAAACTATGGCTACACCTTC
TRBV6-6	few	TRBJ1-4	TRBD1	CASKARDRGEEKLFF	TGTGCCAGCAAGGCTCGGGACAGGGGAGAGGAAAAACTGTTTTTT
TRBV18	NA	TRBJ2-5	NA	CASSRGPGETQYF	TGTGCCAGCTCACGAGGGCCGGGAGAGACCCAGTACTTC
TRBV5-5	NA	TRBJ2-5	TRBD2	CASRGSGTETQYF	TGTGCCAGCCGGGGTAGCGGGACGGAGACCCAGTACTTC
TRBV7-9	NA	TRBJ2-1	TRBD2	CASQGMALAGNEQFF	TGTGCCAGCCAAGGGATGGCGCTAGCGGGCAATGAGCAGTTCTTC